The next 25 T cell receptor beta chains were all read from a single sample in a study of blood T cell repertoires in COVID-19. Method: immunoSEQ multiplex PCR; TCRdb's copy keeps in-frame clones and lacks some. The sample lists some 200,000 clones; roughly 90% were seen once. The sequenced sample was peripheral blood. Every receptor here comes from a woman in her 70s with acute or convalescent COVID-19.

The chain employs TRBV2 and TRBJ1-4; tentative D call: TRBD1 (6 bases). This CDR3 spans 13 amino acids. V lost 9 bases and J lost 7, with 15 bases in between. Germline values: CDR1 SNHLY, CDR2 FYNNEI. CDR3 nucleotide sequence: TGTGCCAGTAACAGGGAGACGAGTGAAAAACTGTTTTTT. It is translated as CASNRETSEKLFF.

The J gene is TRBJ1-2, the V gene TRBV29-1, with 8 positions matching TRBD1. The V gene end was trimmed by 5 bases and the J gene end by 8 bases; junction bases not matched to a gene: 4. This CDR3 comprises 11 residues. CDR1 and CDR2 from the germline V gene are SQVTM and ANQGSEA. The CDR3 here is CSVRTGRGYTF. The CDR3 DNA is TGCAGCGTTCGGACAGGGAGGGGCTACACCTTC.

The gene calls are TRBV6-1 and TRBJ1-1; weak D call: TRBD1 (5 bases). CDR1 and CDR2 from the germline V gene are MNHNS and SASEGT. This CDR3 region has 14 residues. V was clipped by 2 bases and J by 5 bases, with 12 bases between them. DNA of the CDR3: TGTGCCAGCAGTGAAACTGGGGGGGGGACTGAAGCTTTCTTT. Protein: CASSETGGGTEAFF.

A word on this clone: One end of the junction is discordant with germline, which a read error may explain. V usage is TRBV18 and J usage is TRBJ1-2; possible D gene TRBD1, 5 bases. CDR3 length: 13 residues. Germline V gene sequence: CDR1 KGHSH, CDR2 LQKENI. The CDR3 loop is CASSETADYGHTF. For the CDR3, the DNA is TGTGCCAGCTCAGAGACAGCGGACTATGGCCACACCTTC. The entire variable domain, with the rest obtained from reference TRBV18 and TRBJ1-2, is as follows: NAGVMQNPRHLVRRRGQEARLRCSPMKGHSHVYWYRQLPEEGLKFMVYLQKENIIDESGMPKERFSAEFPKEGPSILRIQQVVRGDSAAYFCASSETADYGHTFGSGTRLTVV.

This clone has only a few counts. This chain connects TRBV2 to TRBJ1-3; 9 bases fit TRBD1. J was trimmed by 7 bases and V by 8 bases; bases with no gene match: 9. The CDR3 length is 14 residues. The germline V gene encodes CDR1 SNHLY and CDR2 FYNNEI. The CDR3 DNA is TGTGCCAGCGAAGGACAGGGGCTTCTGAACACCATATATTTT. Protein product: CASEGQGLLNTIYF.

In this sample, this clone turned up once. The chain has TRBV18 and TRBJ2-3; weak D call: TRBD2 (5 bases). This CDR3 comprises 14 residues. The V gene lost 1 base and the J gene lost 6 bases, with 11 bases spanning the gap. Germline values: CDR1 KGHSH, CDR2 LQKENI. CDR3 amino acids: CASSPLQAGDTQYF. For the CDR3, the DNA is TGTGCCAGCTCACCACTGCAGGCGGGCGATACGCAGTATTTT.

The chain employs TRBV3-1 (or the pseudogene TRBV3-2) and TRBJ1-6; 9 bases align to TRBD1. The length of the CDR3 is 14 residues. V lost 5 bases, J lost 10 bases, and 6 bases stayed unmatched. Germline CDR1 reads LGHDT; CDR2 reads YNNKEL (reference sequence). The CDR3 sequence: CASSIGQGRSPLHF. The CDR3 nucleotides read TGTGCCAGCAGCATCGGACAGGGGCGCTCACCCCTCCACTTT.

The rearrangement joins TRBV10-3 to TRBJ2-7; tentatively, D is TRBD2 (6 bases). The V end lost 11 bases, the J end lost 4 bases, and 18 bases lay between the germline ends. Looked up from germline, CDR1 is ENHRY and CDR2 is SYGVKD. The CDR3 totals 13 residues. CDR3 nucleotide sequence: TGTGCCTTACCCCTTTCGGGAGCTTACGAGCAGTACTTC. It translates to CALPLSGAYEQYF.

The J gene is TRBJ2-7, the V gene TRBV27; tentatively, D is TRBD1 (6 bases). Germline V gene data show CDR1 as MNHEY and CDR2 as SMNVEV (reference sequence). The CDR3 totals 16 residues. Trimming stripped 3 bases from V and 6 bases from J, with 21 bases between. CDR3 region: CASSFLPGQKTGEQYF. CDR3 nucleotides: TGTGCCAGCAGTTTTCTCCCGGGACAAAAGACGGGCGAGCAGTACTTC.

V is TRBV15 and J is TRBJ2-5; no reliable D call. V was shortened by 0 bases and J by 5 bases, with 7 bases between the two germline ends. Germline V lookup: CDR1 LNHNV, CDR2 YYDKDF (reference sequence). This CDR3 has 13 amino acids. The CDR3: CATSRDPLETQYF. The DNA for the CDR3 is TGTGCCACCAGCAGAGATCCCTTGGAGACCCAGTACTTC.

The V and J genes are TRBV18 and TRBJ1-1; a weak D match, TRBD1 (6 bases). Germline V gives CDR1 KGHSH, CDR2 LQKENI. V lost 4 bases to trimming and J lost 2 bases, with 8 bases between them. This CDR3 spans 13 amino acids. CDR3 residues: CASSRDINTEAFF. CDR3 nucleotide sequence: TGTGCCAGCTCACGGGACATCAACACTGAAGCTTTCTTT.

V is TRBV7-3 and J is TRBJ1-2; 7 bases agree with TRBD1. After removal of 5 bases from V and 3 bases from J, the junction contained 12 bases not matched to a gene. The V gene's germline CDR1 is SGHTA and CDR2 FQGTGA. This CDR3 contains 16 residues. CDR3 residues: CASSQSATGPDYGYTF. The CDR3 DNA follows: TGTGCCAGCAGCCAATCCGCGACAGGGCCAGACTATGGCTACACCTTC.

The chain employs TRBV5-1 and TRBJ2-4; TRBD2 matches at 9 bases. J was trimmed by 0 bases and V by 4 bases; bases with no gene match: 8. This CDR3 spans 17 amino acids. Germline loops: CDR1 SGHRS, CDR2 YFSETQ. The CDR3 here is CASSAGSGGLAKNIQYF. The DNA for the CDR3 is TGCGCCAGCAGCGCTGGTAGCGGGGGTTTAGCCAAAAACATTCAGTACTTC. The variable domain in full, completed from reference TRBV5-1 and TRBJ2-4, reads KAGVTQTPRYLIKTRGQQVTLSCSPISGHRSVSWYQQTPGQGLQFLFEYFSETQRNKGNFPGRFSGRQFSNSRSEMNVSTLELGDSALYLCASSAGSGGLAKNIQYFGAGTRLSVL.

This chain connects TRBV28 to TRBJ2-7, with 9 nucleotides matching TRBD2. The germline CDR1 and CDR2 sequences are MDHEN and SYDVKM. The CDR3 contains 15 residues. V was clipped by 3 bases and J by 9 bases; unmatched bases: 12. The CDR3 loop is CASSLAGGRAYLQYF. CDR3 coding DNA: TGTGCCAGCAGTTTGGCCGGCGGGAGGGCCTACCTGCAGTACTTC.

On this clone: Other DNA variants within this sample encode the same CDR3. The chain links TRBV5-1 to TRBJ1-2; 7 positions match TRBD1. The germline V gene encodes CDR1 SGHRS and CDR2 YFSETQ. This CDR3 region has 12 residues. The V and J ends lost 4 bases and 8 bases, in that order; junction bases with no gene match: 5. The CDR3 DNA sequence: TGCGCCAGCAGCACCGGACAGGCGGGCTACACCTTC. Its protein is CASSTGQAGYTF.

A remark on this clone: One end of the junction varies from germline; a read error may be responsible. J is TRBJ2-1 and V is TRBV6-1, with 10 bases aligning to TRBD2. CDR1 and CDR2 from the germline V gene are MNHNS and SASEGT. This CDR3 is built from 16 residues. CDR3 amino acids: CASIELAGTSYNEQFF. CDR3 nucleotide sequence: TGTGCCAGCATTGAACTAGCGGGGACCTCCTACAATGAGCAGTTCTTC.

This chain uses TRBV4-2 with TRBJ1-5, with D perhaps TRBD1 (5 bases). V shed 5 bases and J shed 3 bases, with 8 bases lying between them. Germline CDR1 is LGHNA and CDR2 is YNFKEQ. The CDR3 consists of 13 residues. The CDR3 region is CASSRGTNQPQHF. The CDR3 coding sequence is TGTGCCAGCAGCAGGGGTACCAATCAGCCCCAGCATTTT.

The CDR3 region is CASNLAGLSYNEQFF. The CDR3 DNA is TGCGCCAGCAACCTAGCGGGACTCTCCTACAATGAGCAGTTCTTC. The chain carries TRBV10-2 and TRBJ2-1, with TRBD2 identical over 9 bases. The CDR3 consists of 15 residues. V shed 7 bases and J 0 bases; nucleotides not matched to a gene: 4. Germline V gene lookup returns CDR1 WSHSY and CDR2 SAAADI.

This chain links TRBV5-1 with TRBJ2-3; possible D gene TRBD1, 5 bases. The CDR3 is 15 amino acids. With 1 base removed from V and 2 bases from J, the gap between germline ends came to 11 bases. The germline V gene has CDR1 SGHRS and CDR2 YFSETQ. The CDR3 nucleotides read TGCGCCAGCAGCTTGCTGACAGTGAACACAGATACGCAGTATTTT. This codes for CASSLLTVNTDTQYF.

The chain links TRBV6-5 to TRBJ1-1; 9 bases fit TRBD1. The length of the CDR3 is 14 residues. The junction had 4 bases not matched to a gene; V was cut back by 7 bases and J by 1 base. Germline V gene data show CDR1 as MNHEY and CDR2 as SVGAGI. The CDR3: CASKGQGGNTEAFF. The CDR3 nucleotides read TGTGCCAGCAAGGGACAGGGTGGGAACACTGAAGCTTTCTTT.

The rearrangement uses TRBV2 and TRBJ2-7, with a weak D call TRBD2 (8 bases). CDR3 length equals 15 residues. In germline, CDR1 is SNHLY, CDR2 FYNNEI. V was clipped by 6 bases and J by 5 bases, with 20 bases between them. CDR3: CASRWGTAGVDEQYF. The CDR3 DNA is TGTGCCAGCAGATGGGGGACAGCGGGAGTCGACGAGCAGTACTTC.

About this clone itself: Different DNA sequences within this sample yield the same CDR3. This chain links TRBV5-1 with TRBJ2-7, with TRBD2 matching 10 bases. Germline V lookup: CDR1 SGHRS, CDR2 YFSETQ. This CDR3 contains 15 residues. J lost 1 base, V lost 4 bases, and 5 bases had no gene match. CDR3 DNA: TGCGCCAGCAGCCCCTTAGCGGGAGGTTCCTACGAGCAGTACTTC. Translated: CASSPLAGGSYEQYF.

The V and J genes are TRBV5-1 and TRBJ1-4, with 8 bases aligning to TRBD1. Germline V gives CDR1 SGHRS, CDR2 YFSETQ. V shed 0 bases and J 4 bases; nucleotides not matched to a gene: 11. This CDR3 has 18 amino acids. In DNA, the CDR3 is TGCGCCAGCAGCTTGGGCAGGCAGGGGGCGCGGAGTAATGAAAAACTGTTTTTT. Protein product: CASSLGRQGARSNEKLFF.

The rearrangement uses TRBV18 and TRBJ2-7; D may be TRBD2 (5 bases). CDR3 length equals 14 residues. Trimming left V 6 bases short and J 3 bases short, with 15 bases between. Looked up from germline, CDR1 is KGHSH and CDR2 is LQKENI. The CDR3 is CASSETRGGYEQYF. CDR3 DNA: TGTGCCAGCTCCGAAACTAGAGGTGGCTACGAGCAGTACTTC.

As to this clone: In the same sample, other DNA sequences code for this CDR3. The J gene is TRBJ1-3, the V gene TRBV18, with D perhaps matching TRBD1 (5 bases). Deletions cut 0 bases from V and 2 bases from J, with 8 bases between. This CDR3 region has 15 residues. In germline, CDR1 is KGHSH, CDR2 LQKENI. The CDR3 bases are TGTGCCAGCTCACCACCAGGGGCTACTGGAAACACCATATATTTT. Translated: CASSPPGATGNTIYF.